Sequencing of this TCR beta chain was carried out in a study of T cell responses to AZD1222 COVID-19 vaccine. The study, taken as a whole, reports: Researchers report vaccine-associated CD4 TCRs spanning spike, with dominance at 160-218 and 743-854. Only five or six people who got AZD1222 tested seropositive at baseline.

Method: immunoSEQ multiplex PCR; TCRdb's copy keeps in-frame clones and lacks some. The table lists roughly 150,000 clones, over 80% of them singletons. About this clone itself: The antigen is unknown.

V was trimmed by 6 bases and J by 2 bases, leaving 10 bases between them. Germline V lookup: CDR1 LNHDA, CDR2 SQIVND (reference sequence). The CDR3 has 13 residues. This clonotype originated in an adult who received the AZD1222 COVID-19 vaccine. Material: peripheral blood, obtained 28 days after the second AZD1222 dose. The chain has TRBV19 and TRBJ1-2; D unresolved. CDR3 DNA: TGTGCCAGTAGATTCGCACTGAACTATGGCTACACCTTC. Translating it yields CASRFALNYGYTF.